The entry below describes one T cell receptor beta chain. Its antigen remains unidentified. The data originate from a study of CD8+ T cells in alopecia areata. Study information: People stayed on tofacitinib for 6 to 18 months, then stopped the drug for 6 months. Notes on the study in general: Normal scalp showed lower clonality than lesional scalp, especially alopecia totalis/universalis.

Reverse transcription of extracted RNA yielded cDNA, which provided the sequencing template. TCRdb's table, derived via immunoSEQ multiplex PCR, lists solely in-frame clones and lacks some. The table shows 140,000 to 150,000 clones, with approximately 45% occurring only once. CDR1 and CDR2 from the germline V gene are SEHNR and FQNEAQ (reference sequence). V was clipped by 3 bases and J by 3 bases, with 8 bases between them. CDR3 size: 13 residues. The sequence came from a human donor with alopecia areata. Input material: CD4+ T cells sorted from blood. The rearrangement joins TRBV7-9 to TRBJ1-2; tentative D call: TRBD1 (6 bases). Here the CDR3 reads CASSFYRDYGYTF. In nucleotides, the CDR3 is TGTGCCAGCAGCTTCTACAGGGACTATGGCTACACCTTC.